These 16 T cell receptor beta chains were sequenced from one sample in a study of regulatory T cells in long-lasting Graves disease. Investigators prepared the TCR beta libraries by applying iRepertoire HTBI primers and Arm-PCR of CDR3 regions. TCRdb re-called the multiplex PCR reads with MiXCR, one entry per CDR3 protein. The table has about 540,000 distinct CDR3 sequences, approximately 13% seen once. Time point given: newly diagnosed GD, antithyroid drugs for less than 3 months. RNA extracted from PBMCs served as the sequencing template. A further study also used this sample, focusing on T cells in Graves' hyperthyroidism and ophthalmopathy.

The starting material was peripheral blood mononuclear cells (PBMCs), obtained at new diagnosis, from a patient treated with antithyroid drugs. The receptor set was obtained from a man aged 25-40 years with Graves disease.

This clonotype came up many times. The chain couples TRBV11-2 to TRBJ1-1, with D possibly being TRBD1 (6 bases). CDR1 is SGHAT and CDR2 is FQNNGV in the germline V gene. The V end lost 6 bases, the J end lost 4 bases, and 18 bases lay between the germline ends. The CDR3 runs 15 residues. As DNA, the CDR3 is TGTGCCAGCAGGAGAGTGGGGGGCAGGGGCACTGAAGCTTTCTTT. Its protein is CASRRVGGRGTEAFF.

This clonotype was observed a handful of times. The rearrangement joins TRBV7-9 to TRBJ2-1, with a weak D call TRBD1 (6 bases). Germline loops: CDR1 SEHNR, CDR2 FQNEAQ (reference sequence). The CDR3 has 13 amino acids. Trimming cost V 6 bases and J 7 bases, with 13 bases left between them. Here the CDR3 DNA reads TGTGCCAGCAGGCAGGGGTTTGGGAATGAGCAGTTCTTC. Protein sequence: CASRQGFGNEQFF.

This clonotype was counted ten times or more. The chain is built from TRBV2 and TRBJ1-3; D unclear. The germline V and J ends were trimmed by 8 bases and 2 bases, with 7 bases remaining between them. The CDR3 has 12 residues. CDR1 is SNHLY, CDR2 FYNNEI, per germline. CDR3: CASSRTGNTIYF. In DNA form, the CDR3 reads TGTGCCAGCTCAAGAACTGGAAACACCATATATTTT.

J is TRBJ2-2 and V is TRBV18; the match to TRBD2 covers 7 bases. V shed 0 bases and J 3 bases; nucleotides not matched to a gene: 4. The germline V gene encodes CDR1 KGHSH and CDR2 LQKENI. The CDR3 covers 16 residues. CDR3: CASSPPAGDYTGELFF. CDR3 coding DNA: TGTGCCAGCTCACCACCGGCGGGGGATTACACCGGGGAGCTGTTTTTT.

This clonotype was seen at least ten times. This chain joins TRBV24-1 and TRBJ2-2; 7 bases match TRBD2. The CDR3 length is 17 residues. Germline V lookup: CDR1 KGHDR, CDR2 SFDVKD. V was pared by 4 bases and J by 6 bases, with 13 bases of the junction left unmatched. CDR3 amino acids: CATSDPRGGRSSGELFF. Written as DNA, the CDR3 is TGTGCCACCAGTGACCCCCGGGGCGGGAGATCGTCCGGGGAGCTGTTTTTT.

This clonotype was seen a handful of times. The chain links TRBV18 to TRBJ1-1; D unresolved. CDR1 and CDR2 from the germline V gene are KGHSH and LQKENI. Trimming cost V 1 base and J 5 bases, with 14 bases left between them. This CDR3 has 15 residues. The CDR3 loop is CASSPLSLTLTEAFF. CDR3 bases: TGTGCCAGCTCACCACTTTCGTTGACTCTGACTGAAGCTTTCTTT.

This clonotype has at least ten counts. The CDR3 bases are TGCGCCAGCAGCTTGGCGGGCTGGGGCACCGGGGAGCTGTTTTTT. Amino acid sequence: CASSLAGWGTGELFF. The genes are TRBV5-1 and TRBJ2-2; no clear D gene. V shed 0 bases and J shed 4 bases, with 10 bases lying between them. The length of the CDR3 is 15 residues. Germline lookup yields CDR1 SGHRS and CDR2 YFSETQ.

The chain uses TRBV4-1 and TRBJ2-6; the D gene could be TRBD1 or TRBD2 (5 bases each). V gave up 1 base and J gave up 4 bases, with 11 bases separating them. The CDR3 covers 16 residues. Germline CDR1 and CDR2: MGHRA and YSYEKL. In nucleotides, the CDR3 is TGCGCCAGCAGCCAAGTTCCGGGGACCGGGGCCAACGTCCTGACTTTC. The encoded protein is CASSQVPGTGANVLTF.

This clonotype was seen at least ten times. This CDR3 is CASSQESFIDEQFF. DNA for the CDR3: TGTGCCAGCAGCCAAGAATCGTTCATAGATGAGCAGTTCTTC. The rearrangement joins TRBV14 to TRBJ2-1; D is unclear. V dropped 0 bases and J dropped 8 bases, with 11 bases sitting between them. There are 14 residues in the CDR3. Germline-derived CDR1 and CDR2 are SGHDN and FVKESK.

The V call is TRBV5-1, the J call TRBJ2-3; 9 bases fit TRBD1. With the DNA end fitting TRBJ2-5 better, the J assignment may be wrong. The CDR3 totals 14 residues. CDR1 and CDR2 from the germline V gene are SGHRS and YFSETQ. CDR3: CASSLEQGAKTQYF. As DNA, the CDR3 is TGCGCCAGCAGCTTGGAACAGGGGGCAAAGACCCAGTACTTC.

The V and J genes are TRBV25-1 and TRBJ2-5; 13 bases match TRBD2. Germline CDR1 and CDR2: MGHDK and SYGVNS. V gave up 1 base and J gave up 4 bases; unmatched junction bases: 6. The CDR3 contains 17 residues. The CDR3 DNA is TGTGCCAGCAGTGAATTTCGGACTAGCGGGAGTGGAGAGACCCAGTACTTC. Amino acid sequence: CASSEFRTSGSGETQYF.

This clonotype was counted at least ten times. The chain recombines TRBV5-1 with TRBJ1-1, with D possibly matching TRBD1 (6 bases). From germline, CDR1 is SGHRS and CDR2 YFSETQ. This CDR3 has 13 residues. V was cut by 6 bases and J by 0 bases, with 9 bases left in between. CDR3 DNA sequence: TGCGCCAGCACCGGACAGATGAACACTGAAGCTTTCTTT. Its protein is CASTGQMNTEAFF.

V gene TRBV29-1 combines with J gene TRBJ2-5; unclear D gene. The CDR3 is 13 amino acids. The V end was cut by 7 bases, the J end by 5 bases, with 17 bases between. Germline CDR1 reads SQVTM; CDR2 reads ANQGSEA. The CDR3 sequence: CSAYRTSRETQYF. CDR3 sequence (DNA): TGCAGCGCTTACCGGACGAGTAGGGAGACCCAGTACTTC.

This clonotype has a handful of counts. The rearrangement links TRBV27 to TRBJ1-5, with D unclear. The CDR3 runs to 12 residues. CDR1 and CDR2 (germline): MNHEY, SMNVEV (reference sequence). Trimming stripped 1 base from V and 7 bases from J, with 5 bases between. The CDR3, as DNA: TGTGCCAGCAGTTTATACGGACAGCCCCAGCATTTT. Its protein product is CASSLYGQPQHF.

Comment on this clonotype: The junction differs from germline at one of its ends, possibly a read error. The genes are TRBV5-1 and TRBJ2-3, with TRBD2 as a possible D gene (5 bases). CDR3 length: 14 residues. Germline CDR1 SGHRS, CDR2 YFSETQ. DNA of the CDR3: TGCGCCGGCAGCTTTAGCGCTTCGGGAGATACGCAGTATTTT. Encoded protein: CAGSFSASGDTQYF.

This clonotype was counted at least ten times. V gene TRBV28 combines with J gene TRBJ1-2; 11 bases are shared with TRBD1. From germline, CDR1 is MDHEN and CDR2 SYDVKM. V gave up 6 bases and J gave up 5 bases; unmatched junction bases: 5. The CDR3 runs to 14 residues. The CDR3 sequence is CASRPGQGEYGYTF. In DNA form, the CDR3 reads TGTGCCAGCAGACCGGGACAGGGGGAATATGGCTACACCTTC.